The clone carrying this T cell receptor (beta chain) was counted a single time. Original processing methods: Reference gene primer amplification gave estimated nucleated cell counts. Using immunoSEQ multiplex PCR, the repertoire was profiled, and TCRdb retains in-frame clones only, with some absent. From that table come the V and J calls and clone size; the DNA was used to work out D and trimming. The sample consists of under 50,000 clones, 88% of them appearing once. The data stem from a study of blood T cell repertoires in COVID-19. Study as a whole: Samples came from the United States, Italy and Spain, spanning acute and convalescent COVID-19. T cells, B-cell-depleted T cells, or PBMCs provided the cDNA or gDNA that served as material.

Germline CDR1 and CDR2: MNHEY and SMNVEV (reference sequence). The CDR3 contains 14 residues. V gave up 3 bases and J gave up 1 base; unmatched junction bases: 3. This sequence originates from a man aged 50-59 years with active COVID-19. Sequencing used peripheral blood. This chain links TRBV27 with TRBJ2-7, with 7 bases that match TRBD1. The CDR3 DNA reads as TGTGCCAGCAGTTTGACAGGGACGTCCTACGAGCAGTACTTC. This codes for CASSLTGTSYEQYF.